This T cell receptor beta chain was sequenced during a study of siplizumab effects on memory and regulatory T cells. Germline V gene sequence: CDR1 SGHDT, CDR2 YYEEEE. This CDR3 spans 14 amino acids. V gave up 1 base and J gave up 3 bases, with 10 bases separating them. Study-level results: Apparently key alloresponse contributors, naive T cells also seemed more diverse than memory cells.

Unstimulated naive, memory, effector memory and TEMRA subsets from a few donor pairs have been sequenced, the authors report. Approximately 10^5 TCR templates underwent assay in every sample. Sequenced by immunoSEQ multiplex PCR; TCRdb stores in-frame clones only, minus some. Altogether about 64,000 clones are present, roughly 96% being singletons, with the ten largest covering more than 0.075%. With respect to this clone: Its antigen is undetermined.

This TCR was sampled from a human donor in good health. The chain carries TRBV5-6 and TRBJ1-2; D unclear. The specimen sequenced was naive CD8+ T cells sorted from blood. CDR3 in amino acids: CASSLSTNHYGYTF. The CDR3 nucleotides are TGTGCCAGCAGCTTGAGCACGAACCACTATGGCTACACCTTC.